This is a list of T cell receptor beta chains from one sample in a study of blood T cell repertoires in COVID-19. Assay: immunoSEQ multiplex PCR; the TCRdb copy retains only in-frame clones and omits some. This table has approximately 340,000 clones, over 70% appearing once. The sequenced material came from peripheral blood. The receptors stem from a man aged 25 to 40 with active or convalescent COVID-19. Both conserved end residues are part of each CDR3. The D gene is left open where the match is weak. Not all rows give a size; the values are once, few, many and, for expanded clones, a class.

size,J,V,D,DNA,CDR3
NA,TRBJ2-2,TRBV28,NA,TGTGCCAGCACTACAGGGATCCACACCGGGGAGCTGTTTTTT,CASTTGIHTGELFF
NA,TRBJ1-2,TRBV27,NA,TGTGCCAGCAGTTGGGCGGGGGGCCAGAACTATGGCTACACCTTC,CASSWAGGQNYGYTF
NA,TRBJ1-1,TRBV10-2,TRBD1,TGCGCCAGCAAAGGGACAGGGGTCGCTGAAGCTTTCTTT,CASKGTGVAEAFF
once,TRBJ1-1,TRBV28,NA,TGTGCCAGCAGTTCCGTTCCGAGGGCCAGGAGGAACACTGAAGCTTTCTTT,CASSSVPRARRNTEAFF
NA,TRBJ1-3,TRBV3-1/TRBV3-2,NA,TGTGCCAGCAGCCGTACACAGGGCCGCTCTGGAAACACCATATATTTT,CASSRTQGRSGNTIYF
NA,TRBJ1-4,TRBV15,NA,TGTGCCACTACTGGACAGCGAGTAACTAATGAAAAACTGTTTTTT,CATTGQRVTNEKLFF
NA,TRBJ1-5,TRBV30,NA,TGTGCCTGGACCCTCCCCGGGGTGGGCAATCAGCCCCAGCATTTT,CAWTLPGVGNQPQHF
once,TRBJ2-1,TRBV6-2/TRBV6-3,TRBD2,TGTGCCAGCAGTCAGCCGGGACTAGCGGGTGTCTCCTACAATGAGCAGTTCTTC,CASSQPGLAGVSYNEQFF
NA,TRBJ2-1,TRBV6-5,NA,TGTGCCAGCAGTTTCAGGGGTAGCAATGAGCAGTTCTTC,CASSFRGSNEQFF
NA,TRBJ1-4,TRBV3-1/TRBV3-2,NA,TGTGCCAGCAGTCCTTCCGCCCAGGAAAAACTGTTTTTT,CASSPSAQEKLFF
once,TRBJ2-7,TRBV7-9,NA,TGTGCCAGCAGCTTAGTGGGCGGGCCATACGAGCAGTACTTC,CASSLVGGPYEQYF
few,TRBJ2-2,TRBV18,TRBD1,TGTGCCAGCTCCTTTGGGACAGACACCGGGGAGCTGTTTTTT,CASSFGTDTGELFF
NA,TRBJ2-5,TRBV11-2,NA,TGTGCCAGCAGCTTAACAGTCCAAGAGACCCAGTACTTC,CASSLTVQETQYF
NA,TRBJ2-2,TRBV7-6,TRBD1,TGTGCCAGCAGCCGTCGACAGGGTGCCACCGGGGAGCTGTTTTTT,CASSRRQGATGELFF
NA,TRBJ2-1,TRBV11-2,NA,TGTGCCAGCAGCTTGCGGACAGCATTCAATGAGCAGTTCTTC,CASSLRTAFNEQFF
NA,TRBJ1-6,TRBV3-1/TRBV3-2,NA,TGTGCCAGCAGCCAAAGACAGGCATATTCACCCCTCCACTTT,CASSQRQAYSPLHF
NA,TRBJ1-5,TRBV12-3/TRBV12-4,NA,TGTGCCAGCAGTCCGAATCGGGATCAGCCCCAGCATTTT,CASSPNRDQPQHF
NA,TRBJ2-1,TRBV27,NA,TGTGCCAGCAGTTTATATGGCAGGTCCCCAGCCAGCAATGAGCAGTTCTTC,CASSLYGRSPASNEQFF
NA,TRBJ1-2,TRBV30,NA,TGTGCCTGGGTAACAGGGATCTCTAGTGGCTACACCTTC,CAWVTGISSGYTF
NA,TRBJ1-2,TRBV18,NA,TGTGCCAGCTCCCCGGGGAAATTCGGACAGAATGATGGCTACACCTTC,CASSPGKFGQNDGYTF
NA,TRBJ2-2,TRBV4-1,TRBD2,TGCGCCAGCAGCCTGGGGCCACAGCGGGGGGGTGCTGGGGAGCTGTTTTTT,CASSLGPQRGGAGELFF
NA,TRBJ1-3,TRBV19,TRBD1,TGTGCCAGTACCCTGGACAGGTTCTCTGGAAACACCATATATTTT,CASTLDRFSGNTIYF
NA,TRBJ1-2,TRBV7-9,NA,TGTGCCAGCAGCCTGGGAGCGGACTCTCATGGCTACACCTTC,CASSLGADSHGYTF
NA,TRBJ1-3,TRBV19,NA,TGTGCCAGTACCACCCCAGGGTATACCTCTGGAAACACCATATATTTT,CASTTPGYTSGNTIYF